This T cell receptor beta chain was recorded in a study of cytomegalovirus exposure and HLA in healthy donors. The length of the CDR3 is 13 residues. In germline, CDR1 is ENHRY, CDR2 SYGVKD. V lost 8 bases and J 3 bases, leaving 11 bases between the germline ends. A roughly 120-subject validation cohort, separate from the roughly 680-subject first cohort, supplied the donors. TCRdb keeps only in-frame clones here, not all; method: immunoSEQ multiplex PCR. The sample contains 110,000 or so clones, less than 90% of which appear only once. What was sequenced was PBMCs. This receptor was obtained from a man between 18 and 29 years old in good health and CMV-seropositive. This rearrangement joins TRBV10-3 to TRBJ1-5; tentative D call: TRBD1 (6 bases). The CDR3 here is CAIGGANNQPQHF. The CDR3 DNA reads as TGTGCCATCGGGGGGGCGAACAATCAGCCCCAGCATTTT.